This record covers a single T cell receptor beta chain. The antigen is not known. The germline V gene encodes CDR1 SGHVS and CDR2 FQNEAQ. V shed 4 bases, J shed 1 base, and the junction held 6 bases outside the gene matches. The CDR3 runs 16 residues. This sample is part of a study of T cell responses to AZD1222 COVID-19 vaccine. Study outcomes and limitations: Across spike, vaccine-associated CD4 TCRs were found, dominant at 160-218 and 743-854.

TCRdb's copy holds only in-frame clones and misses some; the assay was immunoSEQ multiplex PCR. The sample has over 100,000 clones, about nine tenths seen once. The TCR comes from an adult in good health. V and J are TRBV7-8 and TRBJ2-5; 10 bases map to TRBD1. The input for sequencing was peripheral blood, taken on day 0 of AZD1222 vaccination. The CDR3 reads CASSSYRTGGQETQYF. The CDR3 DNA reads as TGTGCCAGCAGCTCCTACCGGACAGGGGGCCAAGAGACCCAGTACTTC. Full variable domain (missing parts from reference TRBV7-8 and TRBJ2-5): GAGVSQSPRYKVAKRGQDVALRCDPISGHVSLFWYQQALGQGPEFLTYFQNEAQLDKSGLPSDRFFAERPEGSVSTLKIQRTQQEDSAVYLCASSSYRTGGQETQYFGPGTRLLVL.